This entry lists 9 T cell receptor beta chains sequenced from one sample in a study of T cell responses to AZD1222 COVID-19 vaccine. The method was immunoSEQ multiplex PCR; TCRdb's version includes in-frame clones alone and lacks a portion of them. Of some 150,000 clones detected, around 92% appear once; the ten largest clones hold 1.9%. The sample was peripheral blood, taken on day 0 of AZD1222 vaccination. These TCRs come from an adult in good health.

This sequence joins TRBV6-4 and TRBJ2-2; TRBD1 agrees at 7 bases. Germline V CDR1 and CDR2: MRHNA, SNTAGT. The CDR3 contains 15 residues. Unmatched junction bases numbered 5, after V lost 7 bases and J lost 0 bases. CDR3 coding DNA: TGTGCCAGCACCGCCGGGACAGCGAACACCGGGGAGCTGTTTTTT. This encodes CASTAGTANTGELFF.

V gene TRBV4-3 combines with J gene TRBJ2-1, with D perhaps TRBD1 (5 bases). V was clipped by 4 bases and J by 8 bases, with 12 bases between them. Germline lookup yields CDR1 LGHNA and CDR2 YSLEER. This CDR3 contains 13 residues. In DNA form, the CDR3 reads TGCGCCAGCAGCCTTGATAGGGGCCATGAGCAGTTCTTC. This codes for CASSLDRGHEQFF.

The chain carries TRBV11-2 and TRBJ1-1; 8 bases are a match to TRBD1. The CDR3 is 13 residues long. J gave up 7 bases and V 3 bases, and 4 bases lay outside the gene matches. Germline V lookup: CDR1 SGHAT, CDR2 FQNNGV. The CDR3 sequence: CASSFGQGGEAFF. In DNA form, the CDR3 reads TGTGCCAGCAGCTTCGGACAGGGCGGTGAAGCTTTCTTT.

This chain joins TRBV3-1 (or the pseudogene TRBV3-2) and TRBJ2-1; the D is unclear. V was clipped by 8 bases and J by 6 bases, with 11 bases between them. The CDR3 spans 12 residues. CDR1 LGHDT and CDR2 YNNKEL come from the germline V gene (reference sequence). CDR3 in amino acids: CASSRLFNEQFF. The CDR3 DNA reads TGTGCCAGCTCGCGGCTATTCAATGAGCAGTTCTTC.

The gene calls are TRBV14 and TRBJ2-1; D possibly corresponds to TRBD2 (7 bases). The V gene's germline CDR1 is SGHDN and CDR2 FVKESK. CDR3 length equals 15 residues. V dropped 5 bases and J dropped 4 bases, with 15 bases sitting between them. CDR3 region: CASSTFAGAYNEQFF. Here the CDR3 DNA reads TGTGCCAGCAGCACTTTTGCGGGGGCTTACAATGAGCAGTTCTTC. The complete variable domain, with remaining parts taken from reference TRBV14 and TRBJ2-1, reads EAGVTQFPSHSVIEKGQTVTLRCDPISGHDNLYWYRRVMGKEIKFLLHFVKESKQDESGMPNNRFLAERTGGTYSTLKVQPAELEDSGVYFCASSTFAGAYNEQFFGPGTRLTVL.

The chain has TRBV3-1 (or the pseudogene TRBV3-2) and TRBJ1-2, with a tentative D call TRBD1 (5 bases). Germline-derived CDR1 and CDR2 are LGHDT and YNNKEL (reference sequence). Trimming cost V 3 bases and J 3 bases, with 11 bases left between them. CDR3 size: 14 residues. This CDR3 reads CASSHGASDYGYTF. DNA for the CDR3: TGTGCCAGCAGCCATGGGGCCTCGGACTATGGCTACACCTTC.

The chain uses TRBV4-1 and TRBJ1-2; 8 bases match TRBD1. This CDR3 has 14 residues. The J segment lost 2 bases and the V segment lost 4 bases, leaving 3 bases of the junction unmatched. In germline, CDR1 is MGHRA, CDR2 YSYEKL. The CDR3 is CASSPGQANYGYTF. As DNA, the CDR3 is TGCGCCAGCAGCCCGGGACAGGCAAACTATGGCTACACCTTC.

The rearrangement joins TRBV5-4 to TRBJ1-1; no reliable D call. The CDR3 extends over 15 amino acids. V dropped 0 bases and J dropped 1 base, with 10 bases sitting between them. Germline CDR1 SGHNT, CDR2 YYREEE (reference sequence). The CDR3 DNA reads as TGTGCCAGCAGCTTGGCCGTCGCGGGGAACACTGAAGCTTTCTTT. Translation gives CASSLAVAGNTEAFF. Full variable domain (missing parts from reference TRBV5-4 and TRBJ1-1): ETGVTQSPTHLIKTRGQQVTLRCSSQSGHNTVSWYQQALGQGPQFIFQYYREEENGRGNFPPRFSGLQFPNYSSELNVNALELDDSALYLCASSLAVAGNTEAFFGQGTRLTVV.

CDR3 nucleotides: TGTGCCAGCAGCTTGATCCGGGCTACAACTAATGAAAAACTGTTTTTT. This translates into CASSLIRATTNEKLFF. The chain combines TRBV7-2 with TRBJ1-4; D uncertain. V was cut by 3 bases and J by 0 bases, with 11 bases left in between. Germline CDR1 reads SGHTA; CDR2 reads FQGNSA. The CDR3 is made up of 16 amino acids.